This T cell receptor beta chain was captured by sequencing in a study of cytomegalovirus exposure and HLA in healthy donors. Overall study results and limits: TCR beta V- and J-gene trimming was later associated with a missense DCLRE1C variant. It was 150 to 200 TCR beta chains that were listed as cytomegalovirus-associated. Earlier results showed most TCR beta V segments being productive about 87% or about 30% of the time.

At sampling all donors were nominally healthy, likely with unrecorded immune exposures. This CDR3 region has 16 residues. The V gene lost 4 bases and the J gene lost 5 bases, with 19 bases spanning the gap. The germline CDR1 and CDR2 sequences are SGHNT and YYREEE (reference sequence). This clone was observed once. Its antigen is not identified. The PCR contained 60 Vbeta and 13 Jbeta primers. Only in-frame clones appear in the TCRdb table, and some are missing; sequencing was by immunoSEQ multiplex PCR. The table lists around 100,000 clones, 74% of them singletons. Sequencing was performed on PBMCs. The J gene is TRBJ2-1, the V gene TRBV5-4; D might be TRBD1 (5 bases). This clonotype was sampled from a man under 40 in good health and CMV-seropositive. CDR3 residues: CASSANRNRYNNEQFF. The CDR3 region has the DNA TGTGCCAGCAGCGCCAACAGGAACCGTTATAACAATGAGCAGTTCTTC.